These 21 T cell receptor beta chains were all obtained from the same sample, sequenced in a study of T cell clonotyping in hematopoietic cell transplantation listed by TCRdb under 2021. The meaning of the sample's time point label: recipient sample about 28 days before transplant, after cytoreduction. Library generation was performed with the immunoSEQ multiplex PCR assay. The table was pulled from immuneACCESS by TCRdb, which kept in-frame rearrangements only. Such tables lose some clones; where checked, under half of the loss comes from unresolved V genes, and the rest has no known cause. For this sample there are 75,000 to 95,000 clones; approximately 95% appear just once. Under 2% of the sample goes to the ten largest clones. This sample comprised peripheral blood mononuclear cells, obtained before stem cell transplant. These receptors were collected from a woman aged 45-65 years with acute myeloid leukemia. Some clones in this sample may be carry-over from other donors' samples.

This chain links TRBV30 with TRBJ2-2, with D tentatively TRBD1 (6 bases). V lost 0 bases and J 5 bases, leaving 10 bases between the germline ends. This CDR3 has 14 amino acids. Germline V gene lookup returns CDR1 GTSNPN and CDR2 SVGIG (reference sequence). CDR3 nucleotide sequence: TGTGCCTGGAGTGTACAGGGTGGTACCGGGGAGCTGTTTTTT. Residues: CAWSVQGGTGELFF.

The chain has TRBV7-2 and TRBJ2-6; 11 positions match TRBD2. The trim removed 1 base at V and 2 bases at J, leaving 4 bases unmatched. Germline CDR1 and CDR2: SGHTA and FQGNSA. The CDR3 has 18 amino acids. CDR3 bases: TGTGCCAGCAGCTTAGGCCTAGCGGGGGGAGCTGGGGCCAACGTCCTGACTTTC. It yields the protein CASSLGLAGGAGANVLTF.

The chain combines TRBV5-1 with TRBJ2-1; 9 bases agree with TRBD2. The ends lost 4 bases at V and 9 bases at J; junction bases unmatched: 11. Looked up from germline, CDR1 is SGHRS and CDR2 is YFSETQ. This CDR3 is 15 amino acids long. CDR3 loop: CASSPRASGNAEQFF. The CDR3 DNA reads as TGCGCCAGCAGCCCCCGGGCTAGCGGGAACGCTGAGCAGTTCTTC.

The V gene is TRBV27, the J gene TRBJ1-1; no definite D call. The CDR3 consists of 14 residues. V was clipped by 5 bases and J by 1 base, with 11 bases between them. The germline CDR1 and CDR2 sequences are MNHEY and SMNVEV (reference sequence). The CDR3 protein is CASSPTPSNTEAFF. CDR3 DNA sequence: TGTGCCAGCAGTCCGACCCCATCGAACACTGAAGCTTTCTTT.

The chain employs TRBV5-1 and TRBJ1-2; 8 positions agree with TRBD1. Germline loops: CDR1 SGHRS, CDR2 YFSETQ. The V segment lost 2 bases and the J segment 6 bases; nucleotides outside the gene matches: 9. The CDR3 length is 15 residues. CDR3 bases: TGCGCCAGCAGCTTTCTTACAGGGGGATTCGATGGCTACACCTTC. Amino acids: CASSFLTGGFDGYTF.

The CDR3 reads CASSERPANTGELFF. The CDR3 region has the DNA TGTGCCAGCAGTGAAAGGCCCGCGAACACCGGGGAGCTGTTTTTT. V and J are TRBV6-1 and TRBJ2-2; the D is unclear. Germline CDR1 reads MNHNS; CDR2 reads SASEGT. Trimming took 2 bases from V and 0 from J, leaving 7 bases between them. The CDR3 has 15 amino acids.

The genes are TRBV2 and TRBJ2-7; 10 nucleotides agree with TRBD1. This CDR3 has 16 residues. Germline loops: CDR1 SNHLY, CDR2 FYNNEI. V trimming: 5 bases; J trimming: 1 base; junction bases outside the gene matches: 8. The CDR3 reads CASSRQGAKVSYEQYF. CDR3 bases: TGTGCCAGCAGTAGACAGGGGGCTAAGGTTTCCTACGAGCAGTACTTC.

The rearrangement joins TRBV7-8 to TRBJ2-3, with unresolved D. The V end lost 5 bases, the J end lost 0 bases, and 9 bases lay between the germline ends. The CDR3 has 14 residues. Germline-derived CDR1 and CDR2 are SGHVS and FQNEAQ. This chain's CDR3 is CASSPIPSTDTQYF. CDR3 DNA sequence: TGTGCCAGCAGCCCTATCCCTAGCACAGATACGCAGTATTTT.

V and J are TRBV28 and TRBJ2-7, with TRBD1 matching over 11 bases. The CDR3 spans 16 residues. Germline values: CDR1 MDHEN, CDR2 SYDVKM. Unmatched junction bases numbered 8, after V lost 4 bases and J lost 3 bases. CDR3 region: CASSSYSGTGGYEQYF. The DNA of the CDR3 is TGTGCCAGCAGTTCATACTCCGGGACAGGGGGCTACGAGCAGTACTTC.

The gene calls are TRBV5-4 and TRBJ1-1, with 9 bases matching TRBD1. CDR3 size: 15 residues. The V segment lost 4 bases and the J segment 2 bases; nucleotides outside the gene matches: 6. The V gene's germline CDR1 is SGHNT and CDR2 YYREEE (reference sequence). Here the CDR3 DNA reads TGTGCCAGCAGCGCAAGGACAGGGGATAACACTGAAGCTTTCTTT. Protein product: CASSARTGDNTEAFF.

This chain connects TRBV6-5 to TRBJ1-2; D is ambiguous. The V gene lost 9 bases and the J gene lost 4 bases, with 21 bases spanning the gap. Germline assignment: CDR1 MNHEY and CDR2 SVGAGI. CDR3 size: 15 residues. CDR3 sequence: CASTNLPTFTYGYTF. The CDR3 DNA sequence: TGTGCCAGTACAAACCTCCCTACCTTCACCTATGGCTACACCTTC.

The chain couples TRBV5-1 to TRBJ2-2; 11 bases agree with TRBD1. This CDR3 region has 15 residues. Looked up from germline, CDR1 is SGHRS and CDR2 is YFSETQ. V dropped 0 bases and J dropped 5; count of bases not matched to a gene: 0. The CDR3 sequence: CASSLGDRGTGELFF. The DNA for the CDR3 is TGCGCCAGCAGCTTGGGGGACAGGGGGACCGGGGAGCTGTTTTTT.

The chain employs TRBV6-5 and TRBJ2-7, with D possibly being TRBD1 (6 bases). The ends were cut back, 7 bases at V and 6 bases at J, with 22 bases in the middle. Germline values: CDR1 MNHEY, CDR2 SVGAGI. The CDR3 is made up of 15 amino acids. Written as DNA, the CDR3 is TGTGCCAGCACCGACGTACTCCGGGACACATCCGAGCAGTACTTC. This encodes CASTDVLRDTSEQYF.

This rearrangement joins TRBV27 to TRBJ1-1; 10 bases are a match to TRBD1. Germline-derived CDR1 and CDR2 are MNHEY and SMNVEV (reference sequence). This CDR3 region has 16 residues. V lost 2 bases to trimming and J lost 3 bases; unmatched junction nucleotides: 6. The CDR3 bases are TGTGCCAGCAGTTTAGACAGGGGGCTTCGGGACACTGAAGCTTTCTTT. Encoded protein: CASSLDRGLRDTEAFF.

This chain links TRBV11-2 with TRBJ2-7; D not resolved. The ends were cut back, 3 bases at V and 3 bases at J, with 9 bases in the middle. The CDR3 has 13 residues. Germline-derived CDR1 and CDR2 are SGHAT and FQNNGV. The CDR3 DNA is TGTGCCAGCAGCTTTGGGCGGATCTACGAGCAGTACTTC. Its translation is CASSFGRIYEQYF.

This clone was observed a single time. This sequence joins TRBV25-1 and TRBJ2-3; the match to TRBD2 covers 7 bases. The CDR3 spans 17 residues. Germline loops: CDR1 MGHDK, CDR2 SYGVNS. V was clipped by 1 base and J by 2 bases; unmatched bases: 9. CDR3 DNA: TGTGCCAGCAGTGAATTTTCCACTAGCGAACACACAGATACGCAGTATTTT. It encodes CASSEFSTSEHTDTQYF. The full variable domain, its missing parts supplied by reference TRBV25-1 and TRBJ2-3, is EADIYQTPRYLVIGTGKKITLECSQTMGHDKMYWYQQDPGMELHLIHYSYGVNSTEKGDLSSESTVSRIRTEHFPLTLESARPSHTSQYLCASSEFSTSEHTDTQYFGPGTRLTVL.

The V and J genes are TRBV28 and TRBJ2-3, with 9 bases that match TRBD2. The CDR3 runs to 15 residues. CDR1 and CDR2 from the germline V gene are MDHEN and SYDVKM. The V gene end was trimmed by 3 bases and the J gene end by 3 bases; junction bases not matched to a gene: 4. Written as DNA, the CDR3 is TGTGCCAGCAGTTTTGCGGGAGGGGAGACAGATACGCAGTATTTT. Translating it yields CASSFAGGETDTQYF.

The chain is built from TRBV30 and TRBJ1-2, with D unresolved. From germline, CDR1 is GTSNPN and CDR2 SVGIG (reference sequence). V gave up 2 bases and J gave up 11 bases, with 18 bases separating them. The CDR3 length is 13 residues. This chain's CDR3 is CAWSTRIGGPYTF. The DNA for the CDR3 is TGTGCCTGGAGTACTAGAATCGGAGGACCGTACACCTTC.

The V and J genes are TRBV30 and TRBJ1-5, with D unclear. CDR1 and CDR2 (germline): GTSNPN, SVGIG (reference sequence). V lost 0 bases and J lost 0, with 3 bases in between. This CDR3 contains 13 residues. The CDR3 spells CAWSVVSNQPQHF. CDR3 DNA: TGTGCCTGGAGTGTAGTTAGCAATCAGCCCCAGCATTTT.

Here the CDR3 reads CASSRTVSGNTIYF. As DNA, the CDR3 is TGCGCCAGCAGCAGGACAGTCTCTGGAAACACCATATATTTT. The chain uses TRBV5-1 and TRBJ1-3; D is possibly TRBD1 (6 bases). Germline V gene data show CDR1 as SGHRS and CDR2 as YFSETQ. The V and J ends lost 4 bases and 0 bases respectively, with 8 bases between them. This CDR3 contains 14 residues.

This chain links TRBV7-9 with TRBJ2-2; tentatively, D is TRBD1 (5 bases). In germline, CDR1 is SEHNR, CDR2 FQNEAQ (reference sequence). V lost 5 bases, J lost 3 bases, and 13 bases lay in between. This CDR3 comprises 15 residues. The CDR3 bases are TGTGCCAGCAGCCTCAGGGTCTTTGACACCGGGGAGCTGTTTTTT. Translated, it gives CASSLRVFDTGELFF.